The entry below describes one T cell receptor (beta chain). This sample stems from a study of blood T cell repertoires in COVID-19. The method was immunoSEQ multiplex PCR; TCRdb's version includes in-frame clones alone and lacks a portion of them. Seen here are a few hundred thousand clones, 85% observed once, and the top ten hold just over 7%. Losses at the gene ends were 4 bases for V and 3 bases for J; bases not matched to a gene: 8. The CDR3 loop spans 15 amino acids. Germline V gives CDR1 SGHAT, CDR2 FQNNGV. The gene calls are TRBV11-2 and TRBJ2-7, with 8 bases fitting TRBD2. The sample comprised peripheral blood. The source is a human donor in a cohort sampled during active COVID-19. The CDR3 DNA sequence: TGTGCCAGCAGCTCCTCCGGGACTAGGGGCTACGAGCAGTACTTC. Translation: CASSSSGTRGYEQYF.